This T cell receptor beta chain was identified during a study of regulatory T cells in long-lasting Graves disease. About the research overall: New Graves' disease cases had less than 3 months of antithyroid drugs.

The time point was: newly diagnosed GD, antithyroid drugs for less than 3 months. Extracted PBMC RNA gave rise to the TCR library. In building TCR beta libraries, iRepertoire HTBI primers were used together with Arm-PCR of CDR3 regions. TCRdb processed the multiplex PCR reads anew with MiXCR; each CDR3 protein has one entry. The sample lists about 440,000 distinct CDR3 sequences, about 16% seen once, with roughly 17% in the top ten. J was trimmed by 0 bases and V by 3 bases; bases with no gene match: 10. Germline V gene data show CDR1 as SGHRS and CDR2 as YFSETQ. CDR3 length: 19 amino acids. At least ten counts were recorded for this clonotype. These data were likewise used in another study, on T cells in Graves' hyperthyroidism and ophthalmopathy. As that report states: Clinicians diagnosed patients from clinical symptoms, serum thyroxine and TRAb, thyroid ultrasound and orbital computed tomography. A set of HTBI primers served as the primers for a first-round RT-PCR of the TCR CDR3. The authors' 13 V-J model separated ophthalmopathy from stable hyperthyroidism.

The J gene is TRBJ2-6, the V gene TRBV5-1; 9 positions agree with TRBD1. This specimen consisted of peripheral blood mononuclear cells (PBMCs), obtained at new diagnosis, from a patient treated with antithyroid drugs. This sequence was found in a woman aged 25 to 45 with Graves disease. CDR3 protein: CASSWSGTGTSSGANVLTF. CDR3 DNA sequence: TGCGCCAGCAGCTGGTCCGGGACAGGGACAAGCTCTGGGGCCAACGTCCTGACTTTC. The whole variable domain, filled in from reference TRBV5-1 and TRBJ2-6, reads KAGVTQTPRYLIKTRGQQVTLSCSPISGHRSVSWYQQTPGQGLQFLFEYFSETQRNKGNFPGRFSGRQFSNSRSEMNVSTLELGDSALYLCASSWSGTGTSSGANVLTFGAGSRLTVL.